This TCR beta chain is from a study of cytomegalovirus exposure and HLA in healthy donors. Primers for the PCR totalled 60 Vbeta and 13 Jbeta. This table comes from immunoSEQ multiplex PCR, and its TCRdb copy is limited to in-frame clones, with some not included. The table shows about 120,000 clones, with under 85% occurring only once. Study-level results: Among the CMV-associated chains, three were confirmed in vitro as specific for CMV antigens.

For this clone: The antigen remains undetermined.

In germline, CDR1 is SGHAT, CDR2 FQNNGV. Trimming stripped 1 base from V and 4 bases from J, with 8 bases between. This CDR3 contains 14 residues. The origin of this receptor is a man between 18 and 29 years old in good health and CMV-seropositive. Sequencing was performed on PBMCs. This sequence joins TRBV11-2 and TRBJ2-1; no clear D. CDR3 residues: CASSLGGAYNEQFF. The CDR3 DNA sequence: TGTGCCAGCAGCTTAGGCGGCGCATACAATGAGCAGTTCTTC.